This T cell receptor (beta chain) was profiled in a study of OX40 agonist ivuxolimab in advanced cancers. Study as a whole: Ivuxolimab, an antibody that agonizes OX40 (CD134), was administered to the patients. Ivuxolimab was administered intravenously to patients at 0.01 to 10 mg/kg every 2 weeks. Study outcomes and limitations: Among T cells, CD8+ cells averaged more expanded clones than CD4+ cells.

Trimming pared 5 bases from V and 3 bases from J, leaving 13 bases between. Germline loops: CDR1 SGHTA, CDR2 FQGNSA. The CDR3 has 14 residues. Data came from immunoSEQ multiplex PCR; TCRdb stores just in-frame clones and leaves some out. The sample includes over 85,000 clones, less than 90% seen only once; the top ten take around 1.1%. As regards this clone: The antigen remains unidentified.

The TCR comes from an adult with an advanced solid tumor such as melanoma, head and neck, liver or kidney cancer. Sequenced material: CD4+ or CD8+ T cells sorted from blood, taken in a trial of the OX40 agonist ivuxolimab. The chain uses TRBV7-2 and TRBJ2-5, with D unresolved. The CDR3 here is CASSQSNQEETQYF. The CDR3 DNA reads TGTGCCAGCAGCCAATCGAACCAGGAAGAGACCCAGTACTTC.